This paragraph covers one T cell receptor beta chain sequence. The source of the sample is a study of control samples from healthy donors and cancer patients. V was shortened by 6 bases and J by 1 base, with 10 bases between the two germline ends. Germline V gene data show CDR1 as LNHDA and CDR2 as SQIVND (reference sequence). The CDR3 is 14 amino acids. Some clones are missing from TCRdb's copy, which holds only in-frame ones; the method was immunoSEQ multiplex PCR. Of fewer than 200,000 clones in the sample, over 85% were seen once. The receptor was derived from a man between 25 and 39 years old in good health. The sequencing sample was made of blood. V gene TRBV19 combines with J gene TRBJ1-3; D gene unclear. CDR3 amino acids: CASRASGSGNTIYF. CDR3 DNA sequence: TGTGCCAGTAGGGCTTCGGGTTCTGGAAACACCATATATTTT. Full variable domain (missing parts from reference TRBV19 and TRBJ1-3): DGGITQSPKYLFRKEGQNVTLSCEQNLNHDAMYWYRQDPGQGLRLIYYSQIVNDFQKGDIAEGYSVSREKKESFPLTVTSAQKNPTAFYLCASRASGSGNTIYFGEGSWLTVV.